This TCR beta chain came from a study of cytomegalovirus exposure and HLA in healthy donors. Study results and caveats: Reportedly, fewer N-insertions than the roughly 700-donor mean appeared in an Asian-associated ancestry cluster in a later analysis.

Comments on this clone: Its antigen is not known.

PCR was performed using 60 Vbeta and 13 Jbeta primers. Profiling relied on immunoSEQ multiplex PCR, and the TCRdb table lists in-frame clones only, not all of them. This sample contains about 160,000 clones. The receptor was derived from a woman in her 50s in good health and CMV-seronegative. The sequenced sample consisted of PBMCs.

CDR3 region: CASSLVEGPTYEQYF. The CDR3 bases are TGTGCCAGCAGCTTAGTCGAGGGCCCTACCTACGAGCAGTACTTC. The rearrangement links TRBV7-9 to TRBJ2-7; D possibly corresponds to TRBD2 (5 bases). The CDR3 sequence is 15 residues long. Germline V lookup: CDR1 SEHNR, CDR2 FQNEAQ (reference sequence). V lost 1 base, J lost 2 bases, and 12 bases lay in between.